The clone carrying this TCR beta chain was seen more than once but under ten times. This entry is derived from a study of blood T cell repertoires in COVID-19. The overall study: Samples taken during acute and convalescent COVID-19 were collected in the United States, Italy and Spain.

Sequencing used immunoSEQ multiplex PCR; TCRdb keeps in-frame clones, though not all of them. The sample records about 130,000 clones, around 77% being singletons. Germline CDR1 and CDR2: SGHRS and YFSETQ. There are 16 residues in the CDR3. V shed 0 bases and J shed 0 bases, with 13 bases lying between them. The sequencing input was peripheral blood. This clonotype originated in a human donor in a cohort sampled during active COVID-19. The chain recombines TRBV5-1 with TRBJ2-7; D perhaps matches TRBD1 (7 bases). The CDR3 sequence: CASSLGPGGTSYEQYF. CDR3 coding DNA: TGCGCCAGCAGCTTGGGCCCAGGGGGGACCTCCTACGAGCAGTACTTC.